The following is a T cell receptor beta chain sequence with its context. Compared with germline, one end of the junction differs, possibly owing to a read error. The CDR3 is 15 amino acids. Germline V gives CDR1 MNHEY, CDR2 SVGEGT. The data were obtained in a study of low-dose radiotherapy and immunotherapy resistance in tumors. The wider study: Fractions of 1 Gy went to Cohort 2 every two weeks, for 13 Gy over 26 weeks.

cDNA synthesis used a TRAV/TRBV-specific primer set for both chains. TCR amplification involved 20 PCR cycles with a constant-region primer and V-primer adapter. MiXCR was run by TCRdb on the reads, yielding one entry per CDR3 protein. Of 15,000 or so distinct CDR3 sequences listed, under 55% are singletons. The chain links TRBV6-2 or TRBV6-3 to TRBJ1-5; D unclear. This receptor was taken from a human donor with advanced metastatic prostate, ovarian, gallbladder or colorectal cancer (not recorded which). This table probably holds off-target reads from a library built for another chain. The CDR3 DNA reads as TGTGCCAGCAGTTACTTGGCAGGATACAATCAGACCCAGCATTTT. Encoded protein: CASSYLAGYNQTQHF.